Following are 29 T cell receptor beta chains from one sample sequenced in a study of OX40 agonist ivuxolimab in advanced cancers. Repertoires were generated with immunoSEQ multiplex PCR, while TCRdb's copy carries only in-frame clones and drops some. The table lists approximately 68,000 clones, about 86% of them singletons. Sample: CD4+ or CD8+ T cells sorted from blood, taken in a trial of the OX40 agonist ivuxolimab. The receptors come from an adult with an advanced solid tumor such as melanoma, head and neck, liver or kidney cancer.

In DNA, the CDR3 is TGTGCCAGCTCACCACAGGGTCGAGGGAGCACAGATACGCAGTATTTT. It encodes CASSPQGRGSTDTQYF. V usage is TRBV18 and J usage is TRBJ2-3; perhaps TRBD2 as D (5 bases). CDR3 length: 16 residues. Germline V gene data show CDR1 as KGHSH and CDR2 as LQKENI. Trimming took off 1 base at V and 0 bases at J, with 11 bases between the two ends.

The chain recombines TRBV5-4 with TRBJ1-2; D is unresolved. Trimming stripped 4 bases from V and 1 base from J, with 14 bases between. The V gene's germline CDR1 is SGHNT and CDR2 YYREEE (reference sequence). The CDR3 is made up of 15 amino acids. Written as DNA, the CDR3 is TGTGCCAGCAGCCCTCCGGGAGGAGATAACTATGGCTACACCTTC. This translates into CASSPPGGDNYGYTF. The complete variable domain, with remaining parts taken from reference TRBV5-4 and TRBJ1-2, reads ETGVTQSPTHLIKTRGQQVTLRCSSQSGHNTVSWYQQALGQGPQFIFQYYREEENGRGNFPPRFSGLQFPNYSSELNVNALELDDSALYLCASSPPGGDNYGYTFGSGTRLTVV.

This rearrangement joins TRBV29-1 to TRBJ2-2; 8 positions match TRBD1. Germline V lookup: CDR1 SQVTM, CDR2 ANQGSEA. The length of the CDR3 is 14 residues. V shed 6 bases, J shed 4 bases, and the junction held 7 bases outside the gene matches. CDR3 DNA: TGCAGCGTAAGACAGGGGCATTCCACCGGGGAGCTGTTTTTT. Translated, it gives CSVRQGHSTGELFF.

This clone was recorded once. The rearrangement uses TRBV7-2 and TRBJ1-6; D is undetermined. This CDR3 has 16 amino acids. V was shortened by 1 base and J by 0 bases, with 7 bases between the two germline ends. Germline-derived CDR1 and CDR2 are SGHTA and FQGNSA. The CDR3 nucleotides read TGTGCCAGCAGCTTAGAGTGGGGCTCCTATAATTCACCCCTCCACTTT. Amino acid sequence: CASSLEWGSYNSPLHF.

CDR3 amino acids: CASSPGDRRGETQYF. As DNA, the CDR3 is TGCGCCAGCAGCCCCGGCGATCGGAGGGGAGAGACCCAGTACTTC. J is TRBJ2-5 and V is TRBV4-3; D might be TRBD2 (6 bases). The CDR3 extends over 15 amino acids. V lost 4 bases and J lost 4, with 16 bases in between. The V gene's germline CDR1 is LGHNA and CDR2 YSLEER.

The genes are TRBV5-5 and TRBJ1-2; TRBD1 might be the D (5 bases). This CDR3 has 13 residues. Germline V gene data show CDR1 as SGHKS and CDR2 as YYEKEE (reference sequence). V shed 2 bases and J shed 3 bases, with 8 bases lying between them. In DNA, the CDR3 is TGTGCCAGCAGCTTTTCGGGGGACTATGGCTACACCTTC. Encoded protein: CASSFSGDYGYTF.

The chain links TRBV7-9 to TRBJ1-2; TRBD1 aligns across 7 bases. CDR1 is SEHNR, CDR2 FQNEAQ, per germline (reference sequence). The CDR3 sequence is 17 residues long. The junction had 10 bases not matched to a gene; V was cut back by 1 base and J by 2 bases. CDR3 coding DNA: TGTGCCAGCAGCTTAGACCGTCGGGACAGTTCGAACTATGGCTACACCTTC. Protein: CASSLDRRDSSNYGYTF.

V and J are TRBV7-8 and TRBJ2-7; TRBD1 matches 8 bases. From germline, CDR1 is SGHVS and CDR2 FQNEAQ. The CDR3 is 15 residues long. V shed 5 bases and J 6 bases; nucleotides not matched to a gene: 12. The CDR3 sequence: CASSQIIGQGAEQYF. CDR3 sequence (DNA): TGTGCCAGCAGCCAAATCATAGGACAGGGTGCCGAGCAGTACTTC.

The chain employs TRBV5-6 and TRBJ1-1; no definite D call. With 5 bases removed from V and 2 bases from J, the gap between germline ends came to 10 bases. The CDR3 spans 13 residues. From germline, CDR1 is SGHDT and CDR2 YYEEEE. CDR3 loop: CASSRVFNTEAFF. For the CDR3, the DNA is TGTGCCAGCAGTCGTGTATTCAACACTGAAGCTTTCTTT.

The V gene is TRBV19, the J gene TRBJ1-1, with no clear D. Germline V gives CDR1 LNHDA, CDR2 SQIVND (reference sequence). With 6 bases removed from V and 10 bases from J, the gap between germline ends came to 15 bases. The CDR3 runs to 12 residues. The CDR3 protein is CASRSPRTLAFF. The CDR3 region has the DNA TGTGCCAGTAGGTCCCCCCGGACTCTAGCTTTCTTT.

In DNA, the CDR3 is TGTGCCAGCAGTCAATCGCCTGACAGGGGTGTTGGCTACACCTTC. Translation gives CASSQSPDRGVGYTF. The chain couples TRBV6-6 to TRBJ1-2, with 8 positions matching TRBD1. Germline V gives CDR1 MNHNY, CDR2 SVGAGI (reference sequence). V lost 5 bases to trimming and J lost 7 bases; unmatched junction nucleotides: 12. The CDR3 has 15 amino acids.

The gene calls are TRBV5-1 and TRBJ2-3; TRBD2 aligns across 9 bases. The CDR3 contains 16 residues. CDR1 SGHRS and CDR2 YFSETQ come from the germline V gene. The V segment lost 5 bases and the J segment 0 bases; nucleotides outside the gene matches: 7. The CDR3 coding sequence is TGCGCCAGCAGAAGAAGACTAGCGGCAAGCACAGATACGCAGTATTTT. Protein sequence: CASRRRLAASTDTQYF.

The chain employs TRBV29-1 and TRBJ1-1; possibly TRBD1 for D (5 bases). The germline V gene has CDR1 SQVTM and CDR2 ANQGSEA. The CDR3 totals 14 residues. V was shortened by 6 bases and J by 5 bases, with 19 bases between the two germline ends. In DNA, the CDR3 is TGCAGCGTGGCTACCCAGGCTGGGGGGACTGAAGCTTTCTTT. It encodes CSVATQAGGTEAFF.

This clone was recorded only once. The CDR3 protein is CASSLHKTIDTQYF. The CDR3 DNA sequence: TGTGCCAGCAGCCTACATAAAACAATAGATACGCAGTATTTT. The V and J genes are TRBV7-9 and TRBJ2-3; D is undetermined. The CDR3 totals 14 residues. Germline V lookup: CDR1 SEHNR, CDR2 FQNEAQ (reference sequence). Trimming cost V 5 bases and J 5 bases, with 14 bases left between them.

This chain uses TRBV18 with TRBJ2-1, with 7 bases fitting TRBD1. CDR1 KGHSH and CDR2 LQKENI come from the germline V gene. The CDR3 is 15 residues long. The ends lost 6 bases at V and 2 bases at J; junction bases unmatched: 7. For the CDR3, the DNA is TGTGCCAGCTCCCCCGGACAGGATACCTACAATGAGCAGTTCTTC. As protein: CASSPGQDTYNEQFF. The complete variable domain, with remaining parts taken from reference TRBV18 and TRBJ2-1, reads NAGVMQNPRHLVRRRGQEARLRCSPMKGHSHVYWYRQLPEEGLKFMVYLQKENIIDESGMPKERFSAEFPKEGPSILRIQQVVRGDSAAYFCASSPGQDTYNEQFFGPGTRLTVL.

This chain joins TRBV6-5 and TRBJ2-1; D is possibly TRBD2 (7 bases). The CDR3 runs 14 residues. Germline CDR1 MNHEY, CDR2 SVGAGI. Trimming pared 10 bases from V and 9 bases from J, leaving 22 bases between. This chain's CDR3 is CAIRSGGRGGEQFF. In DNA form, the CDR3 reads TGTGCCATTCGGTCTGGCGGGAGAGGGGGTGAGCAGTTCTTC.

This clone was detected once. V usage is TRBV11-2 and J usage is TRBJ1-1, with D hard to call. The V gene's germline CDR1 is SGHAT and CDR2 FQNNGV. Trimming took off 2 bases at V and 0 bases at J, with 7 bases between the two ends. The CDR3 spans 14 residues. The CDR3 coding sequence is TGTGCCAGCAGCTTAATGGGTCTGAACACTGAAGCTTTCTTT. This gives the protein CASSLMGLNTEAFF.

This sequence joins TRBV19 and TRBJ1-2, with D tentatively TRBD1 (5 bases). V lost 3 bases and J lost 8, with 16 bases in between. CDR3 length: 14 residues. The germline V gene has CDR1 LNHDA and CDR2 SQIVND (reference sequence). The CDR3 DNA reads TGTGCCAGTAGTATCAGACAGCTTGAGGAGGGCTACACCTTC. It codes for CASSIRQLEEGYTF.

CDR3 coding DNA: TGTGCCAGCAGCCCGTTGACTCTAGCAAACACCGGGGAGCTGTTTTTT. It specifies CASSPLTLANTGELFF. The chain is built from TRBV7-9 and TRBJ2-2; tentative D call: TRBD2 (5 bases). Germline lookup yields CDR1 SEHNR and CDR2 FQNEAQ (reference sequence). This CDR3 has 16 amino acids. V lost 5 bases and J lost 2, with 15 bases in between.

V usage is TRBV5-4 and J usage is TRBJ1-1; perhaps TRBD1 as D (5 bases). Trimming left V 3 bases short and J 1 base short, with 13 bases between. CDR1 and CDR2 from the germline V gene are SGHNT and YYREEE (reference sequence). The CDR3 totals 15 residues. The CDR3, as DNA: TGTGCCAGCAGCTGGCAGGACACCCCGAACACTGAAGCTTTCTTT. Its translation is CASSWQDTPNTEAFF.

The genes are TRBV11-2 and TRBJ1-2; no clear D gene. V shed 5 bases and J shed 4 bases, with 11 bases lying between them. The CDR3 spans 13 residues. Germline loops: CDR1 SGHAT, CDR2 FQNNGV. DNA for the CDR3: TGTGCCAGCAGCCCTGGACGGTCCTATGGCTACACCTTC. Protein sequence: CASSPGRSYGYTF. The whole variable domain, remainder taken from reference TRBV11-2 and TRBJ1-2, is EAGVAQSPRYKIIEKRQSVAFWCNPISGHATLYWYQQILGQGPKLLIQFQNNGVVDDSQLPKDRFSAERLKGVDSTLKIQPAKLEDSAVYLCASSPGRSYGYTFGSGTRLTVV.

The chain has TRBV28 and TRBJ2-5, with 9 bases fitting TRBD2. Germline CDR1 is MDHEN and CDR2 is SYDVKM. The V and J ends lost 3 bases and 3 bases, in that order; junction bases with no gene match: 11. The CDR3 is 17 amino acids. The CDR3 loop is CASSLGKSGRMEETQYF. The CDR3 nucleotides are TGTGCCAGCAGTTTGGGGAAGAGCGGGAGGATGGAAGAGACCCAGTACTTC.

The chain combines TRBV30 with TRBJ2-2, with D perhaps assigned TRBD1 or TRBD2 (6 bases each). Germline assignment: CDR1 GTSNPN and CDR2 SVGIG (reference sequence). This CDR3 is 14 amino acids long. V dropped 4 bases and J dropped 5 bases, with 14 bases sitting between them. DNA for the CDR3: TGTGCCTGGAAACCGGGGGCCGAAACCGGGGAGCTGTTTTTT. The encoded protein is CAWKPGAETGELFF.

This chain uses TRBV5-1 with TRBJ2-7; no reliable D call. The length of the CDR3 is 11 residues. V lost 3 bases and J lost 1, with 2 bases in between. In germline, CDR1 is SGHRS, CDR2 YFSETQ. CDR3 sequence: CASSYSYEQYF. The CDR3 DNA sequence: TGCGCCAGCAGCTATTCCTACGAGCAGTACTTC.

The V gene is TRBV28, the J gene TRBJ1-2; no definite D call. The germline gives CDR1 MDHEN, CDR2 SYDVKM. With 6 bases removed from V and 1 base from J, the gap between germline ends came to 12 bases. This CDR3 contains 14 residues. The CDR3 is CASRASWDNYGYTF. The CDR3 region has the DNA TGTGCCAGCAGGGCAAGCTGGGATAACTATGGCTACACCTTC.

The chain joins TRBV6-1 to TRBJ1-2; D is ambiguous. This CDR3 is built from 13 residues. Germline CDR1 reads MNHNS; CDR2 reads SASEGT. V lost 5 bases to trimming and J lost 2 bases, with 9 bases between them. This CDR3 is CASSLGWNYGYTF. The CDR3 DNA is TGTGCCAGCAGTCTCGGTTGGAACTATGGCTACACCTTC.

V is TRBV18 and J is TRBJ2-1, with D perhaps TRBD2 (5 bases). This CDR3 is built from 13 residues. Per germline, CDR1 KGHSH and CDR2 LQKENI. With 4 bases removed from V and 5 bases from J, the gap between germline ends came to 9 bases. CDR3 DNA sequence: TGTGCCAGCTCACGAATTAGCGACAATGAGCAGTTCTTC. It codes for CASSRISDNEQFF.

The rearrangement joins TRBV6-5 to TRBJ1-1, with a weak D call TRBD1 (5 bases). This CDR3 spans 15 amino acids. Germline V gene lookup returns CDR1 MNHEY and CDR2 SVGAGI. Trimming took off 5 bases at V and 8 bases at J, with 21 bases between the two ends. DNA for the CDR3: TGTGCCAGCAGTCGACGGGGACTTTCACACAAGGAAGCTTTCTTT. It translates to CASSRRGLSHKEAFF.

J is TRBJ1-4 and V is TRBV7-9; TRBD1 matches 10 bases. Unmatched junction bases numbered 3, after V lost 5 bases and J lost 3 bases. CDR3 length: 15 residues. Germline V CDR1 and CDR2: SEHNR, FQNEAQ (reference sequence). CDR3 in DNA: TGTGCCAGCAGCCGGGACAGGGGATCTAATGAAAAACTGTTTTTT. The encoded protein is CASSRDRGSNEKLFF. Complete variable domain (other parts from reference TRBV7-9 and TRBJ1-4): DTGVSQNPRHKITKRGQNVTFRCDPISEHNRLYWYRQTLGQGPEFLTYFQNEAQLEKSRLLSDRFSAERPKGSFSTLEIQRTEQGDSAMYLCASSRDRGSNEKLFFGSGTQLSVL.